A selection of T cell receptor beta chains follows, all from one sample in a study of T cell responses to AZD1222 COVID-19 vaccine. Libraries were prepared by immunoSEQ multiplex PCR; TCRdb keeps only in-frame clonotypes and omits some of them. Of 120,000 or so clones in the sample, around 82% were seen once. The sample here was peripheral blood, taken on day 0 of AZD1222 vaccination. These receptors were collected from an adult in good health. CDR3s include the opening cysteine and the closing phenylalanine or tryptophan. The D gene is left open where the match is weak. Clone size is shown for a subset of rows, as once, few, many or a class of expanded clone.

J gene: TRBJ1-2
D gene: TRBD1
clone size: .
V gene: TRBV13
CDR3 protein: CASRSGTDYGYTF
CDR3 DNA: TGTGCCAGCAGGTCCGGGACAGACTATGGCTACACCTTC

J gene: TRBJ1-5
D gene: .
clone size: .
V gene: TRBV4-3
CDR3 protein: CASSREPSNVGNQPQHF
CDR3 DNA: TGCGCCAGCAGCCGAGAGCCCTCGAACGTGGGCAATCAGCCCCAGCATTTT

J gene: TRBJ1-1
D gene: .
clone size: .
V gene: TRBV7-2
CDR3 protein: CASSPQMNTEAFF
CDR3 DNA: TGTGCCAGCAGCCCCCAGATGAACACTGAAGCTTTCTTT

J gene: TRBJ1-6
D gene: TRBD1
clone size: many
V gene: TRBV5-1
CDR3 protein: CASSRTGKYSPLHF
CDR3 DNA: TGCGCCAGCAGCAGGACAGGGAAGTATTCACCCCTCCACTTT

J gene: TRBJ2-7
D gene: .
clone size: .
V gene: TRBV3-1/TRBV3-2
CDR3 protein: CASSPSVQFSYEQYF
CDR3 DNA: TGTGCCAGCAGCCCCTCTGTCCAGTTCTCCTACGAGCAGTACTTC

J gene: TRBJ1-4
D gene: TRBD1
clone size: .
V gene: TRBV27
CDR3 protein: CASSLRGLFYEKLFF
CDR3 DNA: TGTGCCAGCAGCCTAAGGGGGCTTTTTTATGAAAAACTGTTTTTT

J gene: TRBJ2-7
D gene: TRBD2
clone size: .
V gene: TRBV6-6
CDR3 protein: CASSYTSGGEYEQYF
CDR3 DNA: TGTGCCAGCAGTTATACTAGCGGGGGGGAATACGAGCAGTACTTC

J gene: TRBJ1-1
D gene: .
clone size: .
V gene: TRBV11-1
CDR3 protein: CASSAYSGGRNTEAFF
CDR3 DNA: TGTGCCAGCAGCGCTTATTCCGGCGGGAGGAACACTGAAGCTTTCTTT

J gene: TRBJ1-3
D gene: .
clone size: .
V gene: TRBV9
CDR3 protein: CASSSPGRSSGNTIYF
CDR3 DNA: TGTGCCAGCAGCTCGCCGGGACGGAGCTCTGGAAACACCATATATTTT

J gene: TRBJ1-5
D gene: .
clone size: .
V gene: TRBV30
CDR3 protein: CAWSVRGNQPQHF
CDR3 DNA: TGTGCCTGGAGTGTACGGGGAAATCAGCCCCAGCATTTT

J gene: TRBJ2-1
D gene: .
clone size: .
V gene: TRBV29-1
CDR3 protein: CSGRGHNEQFF
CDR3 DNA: TGCAGCGGAAGGGGTCACAATGAGCAGTTCTTC

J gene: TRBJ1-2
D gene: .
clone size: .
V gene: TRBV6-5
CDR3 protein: CASNRARSNYGYTF
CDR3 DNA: TGTGCCAGCAACAGGGCACGAAGTAACTATGGCTACACCTTC

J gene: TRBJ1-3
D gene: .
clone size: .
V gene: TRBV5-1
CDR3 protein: CASSSLKGGSSGNTIYF
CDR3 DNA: TGCGCCAGCAGCTCGTTAAAAGGGGGTAGTTCTGGAAACACCATATATTTT